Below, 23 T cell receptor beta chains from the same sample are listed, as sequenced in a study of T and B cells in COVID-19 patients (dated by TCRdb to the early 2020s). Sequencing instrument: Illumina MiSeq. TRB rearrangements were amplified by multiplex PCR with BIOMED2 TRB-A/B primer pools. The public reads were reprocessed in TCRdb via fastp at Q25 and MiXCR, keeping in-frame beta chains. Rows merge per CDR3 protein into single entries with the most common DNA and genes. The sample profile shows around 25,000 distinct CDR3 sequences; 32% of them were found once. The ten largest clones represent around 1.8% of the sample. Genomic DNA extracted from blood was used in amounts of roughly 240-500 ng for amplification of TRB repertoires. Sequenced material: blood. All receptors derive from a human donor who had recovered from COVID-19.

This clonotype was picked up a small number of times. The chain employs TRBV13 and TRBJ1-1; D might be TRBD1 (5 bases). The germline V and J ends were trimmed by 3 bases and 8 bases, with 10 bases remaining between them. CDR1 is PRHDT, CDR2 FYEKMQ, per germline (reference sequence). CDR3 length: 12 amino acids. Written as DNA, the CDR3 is TGTGCCAGCAGCTTGCAGGGAAGAGAAGCTTTCTTT. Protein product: CASSLQGREAFF.

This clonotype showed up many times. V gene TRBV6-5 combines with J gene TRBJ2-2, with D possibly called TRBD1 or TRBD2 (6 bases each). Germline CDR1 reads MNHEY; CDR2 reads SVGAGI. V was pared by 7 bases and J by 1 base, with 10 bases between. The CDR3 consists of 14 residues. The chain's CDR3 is CASTRGENTGELFF. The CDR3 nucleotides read TGTGCCAGCACTAGGGGGGAGAACACCGGGGAGCTGTTTTTT.

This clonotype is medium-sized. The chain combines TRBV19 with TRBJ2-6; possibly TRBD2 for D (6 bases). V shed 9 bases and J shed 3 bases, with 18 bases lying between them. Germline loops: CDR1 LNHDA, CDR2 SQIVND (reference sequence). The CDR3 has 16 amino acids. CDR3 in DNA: TGTGCCAGCCGCCGGGGGTCTCGTGATGGGGCCAACGTCCTGACTTTC. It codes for CASRRGSRDGANVLTF. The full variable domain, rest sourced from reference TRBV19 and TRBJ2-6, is DGGITQSPKYLFRKEGQNVTLSCEQNLNHDAMYWYRQDPGQGLRLIYYSQIVNDFQKGDIAEGYSVSREKKESFPLTVTSAQKNPTAFYLCASRRGSRDGANVLTFGAGSRLTVL.

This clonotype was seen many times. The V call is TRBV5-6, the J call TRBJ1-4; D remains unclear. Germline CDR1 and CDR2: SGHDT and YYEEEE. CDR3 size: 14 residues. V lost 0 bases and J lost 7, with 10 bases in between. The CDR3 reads CASSLVDRGEKLFF. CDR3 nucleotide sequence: TGTGCCAGCAGCTTGGTCGACCGTGGTGAAAAACTGTTTTTT.

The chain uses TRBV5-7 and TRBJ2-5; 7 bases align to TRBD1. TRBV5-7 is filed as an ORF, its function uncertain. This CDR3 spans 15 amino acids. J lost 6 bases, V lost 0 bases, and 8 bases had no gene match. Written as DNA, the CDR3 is TGTGCCAGCAGCTTGGCTGCGACAGGGTTGAAGACCCAGTACTTC. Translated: CASSLAATGLKTQYF.

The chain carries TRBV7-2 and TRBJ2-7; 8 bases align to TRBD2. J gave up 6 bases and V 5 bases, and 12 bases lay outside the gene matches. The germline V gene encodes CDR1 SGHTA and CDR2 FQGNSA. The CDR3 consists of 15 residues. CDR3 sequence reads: CASSPTGLDFSEQYF. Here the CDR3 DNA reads TGTGCCAGCAGCCCTACGGGACTAGATTTCTCCGAGCAGTACTTC.

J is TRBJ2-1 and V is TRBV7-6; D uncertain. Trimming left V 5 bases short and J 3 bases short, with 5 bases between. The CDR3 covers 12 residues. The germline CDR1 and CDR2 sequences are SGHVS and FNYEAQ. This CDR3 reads CASSPNYNEQFF. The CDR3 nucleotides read TGTGCCAGCAGCCCAAACTACAATGAGCAGTTCTTC.

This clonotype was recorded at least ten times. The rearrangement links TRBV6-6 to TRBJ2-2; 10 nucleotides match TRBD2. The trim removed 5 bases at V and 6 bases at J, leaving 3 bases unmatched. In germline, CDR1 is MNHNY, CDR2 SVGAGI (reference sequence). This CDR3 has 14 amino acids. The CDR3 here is CASSGSGGAGELFF. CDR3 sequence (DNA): TGTGCCAGCAGTGGGAGCGGGGGGGCCGGGGAGCTGTTTTTT.

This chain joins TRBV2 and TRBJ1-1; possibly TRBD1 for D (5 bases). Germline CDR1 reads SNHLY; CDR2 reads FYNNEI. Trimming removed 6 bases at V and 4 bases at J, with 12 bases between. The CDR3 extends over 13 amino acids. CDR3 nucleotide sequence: TGTGCCAGCAGCTCGGCCGGGGGCACTGAAGCTTTCTTT. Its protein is CASSSAGGTEAFF.

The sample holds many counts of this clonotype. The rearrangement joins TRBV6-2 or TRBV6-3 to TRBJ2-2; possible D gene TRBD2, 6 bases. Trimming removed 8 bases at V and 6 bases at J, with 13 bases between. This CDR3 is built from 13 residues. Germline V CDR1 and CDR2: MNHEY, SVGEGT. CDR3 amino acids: CASWEVLPGELFF. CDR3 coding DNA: TGTGCCAGCTGGGAGGTTCTCCCCGGGGAGCTGTTTTTT.

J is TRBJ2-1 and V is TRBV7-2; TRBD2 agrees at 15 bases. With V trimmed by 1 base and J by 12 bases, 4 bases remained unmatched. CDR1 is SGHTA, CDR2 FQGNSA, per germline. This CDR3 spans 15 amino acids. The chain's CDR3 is CASSLDGLAGGVQFF. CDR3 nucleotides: TGTGCCAGCAGCTTAGACGGACTAGCGGGAGGGGTGCAGTTCTTC.

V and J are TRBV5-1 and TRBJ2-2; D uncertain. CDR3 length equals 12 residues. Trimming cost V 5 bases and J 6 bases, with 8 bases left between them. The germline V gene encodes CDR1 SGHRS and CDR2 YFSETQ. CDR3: CASRLSAGELFF. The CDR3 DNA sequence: TGCGCCAGCAGATTGAGTGCCGGGGAGCTGTTTTTT.

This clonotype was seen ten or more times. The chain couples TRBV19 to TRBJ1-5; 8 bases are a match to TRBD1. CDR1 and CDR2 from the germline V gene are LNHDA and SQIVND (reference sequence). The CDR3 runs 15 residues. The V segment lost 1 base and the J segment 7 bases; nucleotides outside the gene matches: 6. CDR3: CASSIGRTGTQPQHF. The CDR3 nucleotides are TGTGCCAGTAGTATAGGGAGGACAGGGACCCAGCCCCAGCATTTT.

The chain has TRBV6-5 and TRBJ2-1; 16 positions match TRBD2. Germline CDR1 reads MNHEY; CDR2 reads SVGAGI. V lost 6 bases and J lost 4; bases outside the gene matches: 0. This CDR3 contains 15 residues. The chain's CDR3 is CASRGLAGGYNEQFF. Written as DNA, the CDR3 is TGTGCCAGCAGGGGACTAGCGGGGGGGTACAATGAGCAGTTCTTC.

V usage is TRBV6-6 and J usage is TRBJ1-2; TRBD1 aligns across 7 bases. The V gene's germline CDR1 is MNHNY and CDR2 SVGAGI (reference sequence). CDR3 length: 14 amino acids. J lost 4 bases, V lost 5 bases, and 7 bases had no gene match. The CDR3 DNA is TGTGCCAGCAGTCCGACAGGGATGGGCTATGGCTACACCTTC. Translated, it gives CASSPTGMGYGYTF.

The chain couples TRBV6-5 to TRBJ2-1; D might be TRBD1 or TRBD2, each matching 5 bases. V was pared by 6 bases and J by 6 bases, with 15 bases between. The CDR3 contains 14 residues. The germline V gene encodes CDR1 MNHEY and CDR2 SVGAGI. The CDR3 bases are TGTGCCAGCAGACCTCCGGGGCGGGCCAATGAGCAGTTCTTC. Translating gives CASRPPGRANEQFF.

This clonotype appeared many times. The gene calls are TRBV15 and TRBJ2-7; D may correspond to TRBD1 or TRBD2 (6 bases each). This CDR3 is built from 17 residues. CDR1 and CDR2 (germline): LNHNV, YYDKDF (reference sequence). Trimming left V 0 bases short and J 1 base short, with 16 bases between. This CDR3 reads CATSRDRRGVQSYEQYF. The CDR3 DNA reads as TGTGCCACCAGCAGAGATCGTAGGGGGGTGCAGTCCTACGAGCAGTACTTC.

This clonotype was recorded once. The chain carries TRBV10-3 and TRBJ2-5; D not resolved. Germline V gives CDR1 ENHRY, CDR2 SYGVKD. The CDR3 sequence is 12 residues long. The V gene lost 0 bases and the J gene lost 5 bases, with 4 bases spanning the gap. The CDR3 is CAISESRETQYF. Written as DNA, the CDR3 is TGTGCCATCAGTGAGTCACGGGAGACCCAGTACTTC.

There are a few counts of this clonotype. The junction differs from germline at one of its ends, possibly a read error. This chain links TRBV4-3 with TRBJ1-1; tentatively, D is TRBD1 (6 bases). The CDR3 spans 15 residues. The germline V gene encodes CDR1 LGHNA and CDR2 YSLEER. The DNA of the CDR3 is TGTGCCAGCAGCCAGGAACAGGGTGCCTCCACTGAAGCTTTCTTT. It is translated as CASSQEQGASTEAFF.

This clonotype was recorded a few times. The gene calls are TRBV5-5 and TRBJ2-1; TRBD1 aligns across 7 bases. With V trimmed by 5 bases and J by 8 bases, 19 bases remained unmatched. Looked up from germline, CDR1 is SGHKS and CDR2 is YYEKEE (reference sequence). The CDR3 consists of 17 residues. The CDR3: CASRLSRRGRGRDEQFF. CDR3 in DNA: TGTGCCAGCAGATTATCCCGCAGGGGGAGAGGGAGAGATGAGCAGTTCTTC.

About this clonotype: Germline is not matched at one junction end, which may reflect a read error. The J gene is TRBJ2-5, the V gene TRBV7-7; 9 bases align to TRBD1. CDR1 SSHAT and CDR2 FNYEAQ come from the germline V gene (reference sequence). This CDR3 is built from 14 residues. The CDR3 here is CASSSTTGGETQYF. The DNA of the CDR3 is TGTGCTAGCAGCTCTACGACAGGGGGAGAGACCCAGTACTTC.

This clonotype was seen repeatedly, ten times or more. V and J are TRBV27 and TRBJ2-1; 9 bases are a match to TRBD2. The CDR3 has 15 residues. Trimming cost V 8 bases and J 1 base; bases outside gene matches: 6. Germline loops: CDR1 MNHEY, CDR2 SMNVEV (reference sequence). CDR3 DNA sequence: TGTGCCAGCGCGAGCGGGAGGCGGTCCTACAATGAGCAGTTCTTC. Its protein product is CASASGRRSYNEQFF.

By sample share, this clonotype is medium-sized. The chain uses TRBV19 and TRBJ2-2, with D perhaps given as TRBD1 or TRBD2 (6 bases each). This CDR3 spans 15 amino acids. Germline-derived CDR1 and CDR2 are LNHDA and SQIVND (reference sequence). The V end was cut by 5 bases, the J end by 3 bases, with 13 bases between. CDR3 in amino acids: CASSLGGSDTGELFF. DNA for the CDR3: TGTGCCAGTAGTTTGGGGGGCTCGGACACCGGGGAGCTGTTTTTT. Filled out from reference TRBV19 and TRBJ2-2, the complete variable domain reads DGGITQSPKYLFRKEGQNVTLSCEQNLNHDAMYWYRQDPGQGLRLIYYSQIVNDFQKGDIAEGYSVSREKKESFPLTVTSAQKNPTAFYLCASSLGGSDTGELFFGEGSRLTVL.